One and the same sample provided the 4 T cell receptor beta chains below, sequenced in a study of CD8 T cells in Susac syndrome. RNA in amounts of roughly 0.5 to 1 ug was reverse transcribed with random hexamers. TCRdb fed the immunoSEQ multiplex PCR reads into MiXCR, producing one record per CDR3 protein. The sample carries around 140,000 distinct CDR3 sequences, roughly 94% recorded once. The specimen sequenced was CD4+ T cells from PBMCs. Source of these receptors: a human donor in good health.

The chain has TRBV5-1 and TRBJ2-1, with TRBD2 matching over 11 bases. The germline V gene has CDR1 SGHRS and CDR2 YFSETQ. The trim removed 4 bases at V and 6 bases at J, leaving 3 bases unmatched. The CDR3 is 14 amino acids. CDR3 sequence: CASSAGLAANEQFF. As DNA, the CDR3 is TGCGCCAGCAGCGCGGGACTAGCGGCCAATGAGCAGTTCTTC.

The rearrangement uses TRBV7-9 and TRBJ2-3; 10 bases map to TRBD1. The V gene's germline CDR1 is SEHNR and CDR2 FQNEAQ (reference sequence). V lost 4 bases and J lost 2; bases outside the gene matches: 3. The CDR3 loop spans 15 amino acids. CDR3 sequence: CASSSGQGPTDTQYF. The CDR3 DNA reads as TGTGCCAGCAGCTCGGGACAGGGGCCCACAGATACGCAGTATTTT.

The chain carries TRBV6-2 or TRBV6-3 and TRBJ2-7; 7 positions agree with TRBD1. Trimming at V came to 6 bases and at J to 9 bases, leaving 14 bases not matched to a gene. Germline values: CDR1 MNHEY, CDR2 SVGEGT. CDR3 size: 14 residues. This CDR3 is CASRATGSSGGQYF. CDR3 DNA sequence: TGTGCCAGCAGAGCGACAGGGTCATCGGGCGGGCAGTACTTC.

The V call is TRBV2, the J call TRBJ2-7, with D tentatively TRBD1 (6 bases). V lost 3 bases, J lost 7 bases, and 19 bases lay in between. CDR3 length: 15 amino acids. Germline V gene lookup returns CDR1 SNHLY and CDR2 FYNNEI. CDR3 residues: CASSDQGSQGEEQYF. CDR3 in DNA: TGTGCCAGCAGTGATCAGGGGTCCCAGGGTGAGGAGCAGTACTTC.